The T cell receptor (beta chain) under discussion was sequenced for a study of cytomegalovirus exposure and HLA in healthy donors. The study ran its PCR with 60 Vbeta and 13 Jbeta primers. Profiling relied on immunoSEQ multiplex PCR, and the TCRdb table lists in-frame clones only, not all of them. There are around 100,000 clones in the sample, with roughly 3.7% held by the top ten. The specimen was PBMCs. The sequence was obtained from a man between 25 and 39 years old in good health and CMV-seronegative.

In nucleotides, the CDR3 is TGCGCCAGCAGTCAATCGAGGGACAGGGGGTTGCCTAATTCACCCCTCCACTTT. Its protein product is CASSQSRDRGLPNSPLHF. This sequence joins TRBV23-1 and TRBJ1-6; 11 bases line up with TRBD1. TRBV23-1 is placed among ORFs of uncertain function. This CDR3 is 18 amino acids long. The J segment lost 6 bases and the V segment lost 0 bases, leaving 7 bases of the junction unmatched.